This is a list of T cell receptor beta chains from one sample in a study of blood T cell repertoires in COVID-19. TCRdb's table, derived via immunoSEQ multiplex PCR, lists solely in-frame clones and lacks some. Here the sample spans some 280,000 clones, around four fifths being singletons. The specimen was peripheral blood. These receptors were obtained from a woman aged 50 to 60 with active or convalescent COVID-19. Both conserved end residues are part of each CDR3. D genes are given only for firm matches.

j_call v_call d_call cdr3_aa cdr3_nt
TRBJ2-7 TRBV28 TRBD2 CASSSYPPSGRIIEQYF TGTGCCAGCAGTTCCTATCCCCCTAGCGGGAGAATAATCGAGCAGTACTTC
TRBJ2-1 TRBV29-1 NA CSVETRYNEQFF TGCAGCGTTGAAACTCGATACAATGAGCAGTTCTTC
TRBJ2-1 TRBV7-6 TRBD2 CASRDEASGYNEQFF TGTGCCAGCAGGGACGAGGCTAGCGGGTACAATGAGCAGTTCTTC
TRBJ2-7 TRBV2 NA CASISGVSYEQYF TGTGCCAGCATTTCCGGGGTTTCCTACGAGCAGTACTTC
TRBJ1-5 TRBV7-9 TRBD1 CASSPPPGQGANQPQHF TGTGCCAGCAGCCCACCCCCCGGACAGGGGGCTAATCAGCCCCAGCATTTT
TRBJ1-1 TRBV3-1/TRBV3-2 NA CASSHSLNTEAFF TGTGCCAGCAGCCATAGCTTGAACACTGAAGCTTTCTTT
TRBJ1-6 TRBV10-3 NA CAISESTDSPLHF TGTGCCATCAGTGAGTCTACGGATTCACCCCTCCACTTT
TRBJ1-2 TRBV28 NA CASSYPTTLNYGYTF TGTGCCAGCAGTTATCCCACGACACTTAACTATGGCTACACCTTC
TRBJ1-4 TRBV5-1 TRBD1 CASSFSPTGTGNEKLFF TGCGCCAGCAGCTTTAGCCCTACCGGGACAGGGAATGAAAAACTGTTTTTT
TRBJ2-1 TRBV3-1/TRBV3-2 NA CASSQDIAVSYNEQFF TGTGCCAGCAGCCAAGATATCGCGGTCTCCTACAATGAGCAGTTCTTC
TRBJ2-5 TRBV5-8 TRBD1 CASSGRTGSSVETQYF TGTGCCAGCAGCGGGAGGACAGGGTCATCGGTGGAGACCCAGTACTTC
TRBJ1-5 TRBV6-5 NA CASSYGGALSNQPQHF TGTGCCAGCAGTTACGGTGGGGCTCTTAGCAATCAGCCCCAGCATTTT
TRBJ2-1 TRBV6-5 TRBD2 CASWVPSGIYNEQFF TGTGCCAGCTGGGTTCCTAGCGGAATCTACAATGAGCAGTTCTTC
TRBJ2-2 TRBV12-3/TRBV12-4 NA CASSVSGELFF TGTGCCAGCTCGGTCTCCGGGGAGCTGTTTTTT
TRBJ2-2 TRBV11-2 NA CASSLDSNGANTGELFF TGTGCCAGCAGCTTAGATTCAAACGGGGCGAACACCGGGGAGCTGTTTTTT
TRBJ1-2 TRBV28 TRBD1 CASSFLDRGLGGYTF TGTGCCAGCAGTTTCCTTGACAGGGGGCTAGGTGGCTACACCTTC
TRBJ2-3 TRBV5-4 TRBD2 CASRDLAGGRGDTQYF TGTGCCAGCAGAGATTTAGCGGGAGGGCGAGGAGATACGCAGTATTTT
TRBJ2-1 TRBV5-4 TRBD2 CASSLASGSTYNEQFF TGTGCCAGCAGCTTAGCTAGCGGGAGTACCTACAATGAGCAGTTCTTC
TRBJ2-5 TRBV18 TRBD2 CASSGVSGGKETQYF TGTGCCAGCTCAGGGGTGAGCGGGGGAAAAGAGACCCAGTACTTC
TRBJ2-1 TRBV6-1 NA CASSEGGRSYNEQFF TGTGCCAGCAGTGAAGGTGGGAGATCCTACAATGAGCAGTTCTTC
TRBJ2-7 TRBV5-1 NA CASSLLTGSYEQYF TGCGCCAGCAGCCTCCTGACAGGTTCCTACGAGCAGTACTTC
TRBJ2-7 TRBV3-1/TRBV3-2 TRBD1 CASSQSGTAYEQYF TGTGCCAGCAGCCAATCCGGGACAGCTTACGAGCAGTACTTC
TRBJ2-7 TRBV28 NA CASSYGGSRSYEQYF TGTGCCAGCAGCTACGGGGGTTCTCGCTCCTACGAGCAGTACTTC